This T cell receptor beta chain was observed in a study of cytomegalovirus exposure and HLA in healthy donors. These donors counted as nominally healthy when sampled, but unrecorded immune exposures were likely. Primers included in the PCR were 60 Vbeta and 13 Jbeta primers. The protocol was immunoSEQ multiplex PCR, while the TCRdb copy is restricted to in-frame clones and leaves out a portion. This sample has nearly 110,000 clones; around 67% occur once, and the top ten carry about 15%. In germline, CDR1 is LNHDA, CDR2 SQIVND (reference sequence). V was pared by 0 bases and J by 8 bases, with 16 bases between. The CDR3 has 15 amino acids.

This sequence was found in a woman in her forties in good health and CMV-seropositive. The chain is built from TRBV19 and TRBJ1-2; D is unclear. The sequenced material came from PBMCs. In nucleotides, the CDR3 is TGTGCCAGTAGTATAGATTATGGCGGCGATCGGGGCTACACCTTC. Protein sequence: CASSIDYGGDRGYTF.